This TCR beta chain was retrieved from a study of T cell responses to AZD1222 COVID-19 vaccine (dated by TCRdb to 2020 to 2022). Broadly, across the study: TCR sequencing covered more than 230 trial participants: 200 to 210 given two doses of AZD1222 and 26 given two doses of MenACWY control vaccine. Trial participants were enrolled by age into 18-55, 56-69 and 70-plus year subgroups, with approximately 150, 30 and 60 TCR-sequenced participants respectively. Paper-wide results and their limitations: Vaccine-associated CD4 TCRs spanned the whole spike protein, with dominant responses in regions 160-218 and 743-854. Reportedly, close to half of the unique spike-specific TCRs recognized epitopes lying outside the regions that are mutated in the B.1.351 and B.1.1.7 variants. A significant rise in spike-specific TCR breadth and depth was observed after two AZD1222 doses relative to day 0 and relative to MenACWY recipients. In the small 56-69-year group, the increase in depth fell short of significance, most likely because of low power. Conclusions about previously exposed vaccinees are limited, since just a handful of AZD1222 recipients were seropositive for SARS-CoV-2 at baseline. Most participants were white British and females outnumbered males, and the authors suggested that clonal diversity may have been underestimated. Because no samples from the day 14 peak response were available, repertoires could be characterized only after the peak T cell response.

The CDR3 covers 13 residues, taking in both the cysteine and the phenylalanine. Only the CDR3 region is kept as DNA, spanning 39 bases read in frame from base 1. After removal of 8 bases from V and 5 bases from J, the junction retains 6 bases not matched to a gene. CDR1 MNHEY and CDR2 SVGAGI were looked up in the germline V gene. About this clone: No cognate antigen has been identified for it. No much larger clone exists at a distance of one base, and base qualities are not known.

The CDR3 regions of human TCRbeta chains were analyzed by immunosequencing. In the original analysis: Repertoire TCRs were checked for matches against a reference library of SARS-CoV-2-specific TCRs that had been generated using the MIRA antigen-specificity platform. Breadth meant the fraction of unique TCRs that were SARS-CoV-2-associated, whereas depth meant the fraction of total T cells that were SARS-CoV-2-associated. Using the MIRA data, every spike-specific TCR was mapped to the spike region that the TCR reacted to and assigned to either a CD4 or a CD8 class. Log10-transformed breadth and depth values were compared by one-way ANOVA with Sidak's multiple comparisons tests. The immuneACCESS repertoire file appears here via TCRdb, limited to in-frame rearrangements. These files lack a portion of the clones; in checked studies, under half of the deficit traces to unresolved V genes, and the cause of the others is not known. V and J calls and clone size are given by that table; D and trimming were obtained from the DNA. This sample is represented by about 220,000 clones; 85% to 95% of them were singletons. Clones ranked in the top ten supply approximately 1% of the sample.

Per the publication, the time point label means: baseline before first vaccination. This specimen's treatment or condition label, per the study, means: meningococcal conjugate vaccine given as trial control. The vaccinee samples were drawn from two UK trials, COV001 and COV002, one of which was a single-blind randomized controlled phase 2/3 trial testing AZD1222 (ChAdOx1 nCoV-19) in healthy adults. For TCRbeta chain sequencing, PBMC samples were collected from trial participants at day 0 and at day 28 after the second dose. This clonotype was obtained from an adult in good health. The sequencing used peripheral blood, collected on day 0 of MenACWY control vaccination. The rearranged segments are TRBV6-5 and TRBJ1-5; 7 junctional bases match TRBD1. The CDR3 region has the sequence CASGSGGHQPQHF. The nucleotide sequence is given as TGTGCCAGCGGATCAGGGGGACATCAGCCCCAGCATTTT.